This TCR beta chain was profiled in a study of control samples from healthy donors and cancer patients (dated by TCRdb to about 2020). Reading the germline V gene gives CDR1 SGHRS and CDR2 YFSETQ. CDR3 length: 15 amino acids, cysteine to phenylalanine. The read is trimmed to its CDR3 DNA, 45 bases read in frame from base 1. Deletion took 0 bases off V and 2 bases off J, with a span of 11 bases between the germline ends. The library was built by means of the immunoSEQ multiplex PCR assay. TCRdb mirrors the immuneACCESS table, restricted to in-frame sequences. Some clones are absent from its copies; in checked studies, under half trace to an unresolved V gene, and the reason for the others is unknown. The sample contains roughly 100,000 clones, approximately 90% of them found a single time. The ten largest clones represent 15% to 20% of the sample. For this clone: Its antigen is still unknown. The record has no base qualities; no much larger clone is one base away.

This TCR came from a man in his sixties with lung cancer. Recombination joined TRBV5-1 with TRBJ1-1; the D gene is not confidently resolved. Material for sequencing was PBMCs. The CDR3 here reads CASSLARQENTEAFF. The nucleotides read TGCGCCAGCAGCTTGGCCCGGCAGGAAAACACTGAAGCTTTCTTT.